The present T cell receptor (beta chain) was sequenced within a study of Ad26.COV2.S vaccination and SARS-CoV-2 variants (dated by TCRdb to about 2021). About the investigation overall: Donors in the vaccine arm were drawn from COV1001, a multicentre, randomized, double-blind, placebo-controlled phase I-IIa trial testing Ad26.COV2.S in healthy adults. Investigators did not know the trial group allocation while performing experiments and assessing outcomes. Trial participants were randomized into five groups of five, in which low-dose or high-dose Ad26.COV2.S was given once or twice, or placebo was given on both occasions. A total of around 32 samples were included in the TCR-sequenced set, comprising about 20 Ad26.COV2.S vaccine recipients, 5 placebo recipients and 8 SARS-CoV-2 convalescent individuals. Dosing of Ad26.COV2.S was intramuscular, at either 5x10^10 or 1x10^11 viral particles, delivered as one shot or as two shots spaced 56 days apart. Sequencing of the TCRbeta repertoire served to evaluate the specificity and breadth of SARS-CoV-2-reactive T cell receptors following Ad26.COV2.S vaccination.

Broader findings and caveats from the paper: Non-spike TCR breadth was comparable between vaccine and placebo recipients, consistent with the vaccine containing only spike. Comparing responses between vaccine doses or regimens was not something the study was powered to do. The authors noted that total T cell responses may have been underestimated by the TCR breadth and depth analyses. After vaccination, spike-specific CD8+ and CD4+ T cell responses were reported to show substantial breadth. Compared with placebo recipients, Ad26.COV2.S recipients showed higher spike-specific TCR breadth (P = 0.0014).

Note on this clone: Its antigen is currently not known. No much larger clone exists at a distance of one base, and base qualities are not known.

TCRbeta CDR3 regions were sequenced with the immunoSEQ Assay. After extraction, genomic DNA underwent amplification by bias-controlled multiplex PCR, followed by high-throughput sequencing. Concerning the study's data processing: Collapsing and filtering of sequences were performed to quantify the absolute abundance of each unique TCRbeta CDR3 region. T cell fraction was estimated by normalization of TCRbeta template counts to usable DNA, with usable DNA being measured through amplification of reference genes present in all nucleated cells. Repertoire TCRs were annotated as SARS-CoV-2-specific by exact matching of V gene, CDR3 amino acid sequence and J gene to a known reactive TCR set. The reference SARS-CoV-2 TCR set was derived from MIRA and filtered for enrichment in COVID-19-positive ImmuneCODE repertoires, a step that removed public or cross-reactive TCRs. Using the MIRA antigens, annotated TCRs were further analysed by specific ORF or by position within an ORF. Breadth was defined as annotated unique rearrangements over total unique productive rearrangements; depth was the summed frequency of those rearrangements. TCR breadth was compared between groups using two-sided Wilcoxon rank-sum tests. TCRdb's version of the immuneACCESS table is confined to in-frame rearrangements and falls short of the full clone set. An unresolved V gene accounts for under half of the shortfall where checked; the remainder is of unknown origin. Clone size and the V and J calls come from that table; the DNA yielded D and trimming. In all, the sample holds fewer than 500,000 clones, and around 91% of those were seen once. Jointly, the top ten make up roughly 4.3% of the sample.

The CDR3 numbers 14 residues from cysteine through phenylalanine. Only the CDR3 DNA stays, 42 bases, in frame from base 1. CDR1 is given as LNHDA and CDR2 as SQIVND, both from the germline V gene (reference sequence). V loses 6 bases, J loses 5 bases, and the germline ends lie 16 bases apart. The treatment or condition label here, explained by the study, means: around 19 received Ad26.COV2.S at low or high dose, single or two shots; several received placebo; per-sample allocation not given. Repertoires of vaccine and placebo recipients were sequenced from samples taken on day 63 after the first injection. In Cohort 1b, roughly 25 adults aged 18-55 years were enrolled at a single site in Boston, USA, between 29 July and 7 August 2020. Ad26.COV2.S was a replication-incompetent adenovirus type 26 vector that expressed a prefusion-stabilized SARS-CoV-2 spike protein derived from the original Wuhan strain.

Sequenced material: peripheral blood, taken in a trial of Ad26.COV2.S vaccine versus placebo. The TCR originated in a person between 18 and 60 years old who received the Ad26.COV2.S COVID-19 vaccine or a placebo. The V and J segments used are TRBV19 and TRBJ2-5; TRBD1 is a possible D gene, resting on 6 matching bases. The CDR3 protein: CASRPLGAGETQYF. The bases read TGTGCCAGTAGACCATTGGGGGCCGGGGAGACCCAGTACTTC.